The 18 T cell receptor beta chains listed next were all sequenced from one sample in a study of blood T cell repertoires in COVID-19. Produced via immunoSEQ multiplex PCR; TCRdb's table is partial and in-frame only. The profile covers 15,000 to 20,000 clones, with approximately 80% appearing a single time and about a quarter taken by the ten largest. Sequenced material: peripheral blood. The origin of the receptors is a woman in her seventies with active COVID-19.

This chain uses TRBV27 with TRBJ1-1; D gene ambiguous. This CDR3 has 13 amino acids. V lost 10 bases, J lost 5 bases, and 17 bases lay in between. Looked up from germline, CDR1 is MNHEY and CDR2 is SMNVEV (reference sequence). The CDR3 DNA reads TGTGCCACGCCGGAGGCACGGAGGACTGAAGCTTTCTTT. Its translation is CATPEARRTEAFF.

J is TRBJ2-1 and V is TRBV5-1; 8 bases map to TRBD2. The CDR3 contains 16 residues. The germline V gene has CDR1 SGHRS and CDR2 YFSETQ. V dropped 4 bases and J dropped 5; count of bases not matched to a gene: 11. The CDR3 sequence is CASSPAIAGGNNEQFF. CDR3 DNA sequence: TGCGCCAGCAGCCCGGCGATTGCGGGAGGCAACAATGAGCAGTTCTTC.

This clone was observed a single time. The chain recombines TRBV4-3 with TRBJ2-7; 7 bases align to TRBD2. The J segment lost 1 base and the V segment lost 0 bases, leaving 9 bases of the junction unmatched. The CDR3 is 17 amino acids. Germline CDR1 and CDR2: LGHNA and YSLEER. CDR3 in amino acids: CASSQDLPGGTSYEQYF. CDR3 DNA: TGCGCCAGCAGCCAAGATTTGCCGGGAGGTACTTCCTACGAGCAGTACTTC.

J is TRBJ2-7 and V is TRBV5-1; 10 nucleotides line up with TRBD2. With 0 bases clipped from V and 5 bases from J, the junction kept 20 bases outside the gene matches. Per the germline V gene, CDR1 is SGHRS and CDR2 is YFSETQ. The CDR3 runs to 20 residues. As DNA, the CDR3 is TGCGCCAGCAGCTTGGATGGTAGGAGCGGGAGGGTGCCACTATTCAACGAGCAGTACTTC. Translating gives CASSLDGRSGRVPLFNEQYF.

The genes are TRBV27 and TRBJ2-2; 9 bases fit TRBD1. The germline CDR1 and CDR2 sequences are MNHEY and SMNVEV (reference sequence). J was trimmed by 0 bases and V by 4 bases; bases with no gene match: 9. The CDR3 is made up of 18 amino acids. CDR3 in DNA: TGTGCCAGCAGTTGGGGACAGGGTGCGAACGCGAACACCGGGGAGCTGTTTTTT. Residues: CASSWGQGANANTGELFF.

The chain is built from TRBV19 and TRBJ1-5; 8 nucleotides align to TRBD1. Unmatched junction bases numbered 6, after V lost 2 bases and J lost 6 bases. The length of the CDR3 is 15 residues. Per germline, CDR1 LNHDA and CDR2 SQIVND (reference sequence). The CDR3 here is CASSINQGAFQPQHF. Here the CDR3 DNA reads TGTGCCAGTAGTATAAATCAGGGGGCTTTTCAGCCCCAGCATTTT.

The chain links TRBV29-1 to TRBJ2-5; 9 bases align to TRBD2. CDR1 and CDR2 (germline): SQVTM, ANQGSEA. This CDR3 comprises 18 residues. J lost 2 bases, V lost 4 bases, and 17 bases had no gene match. CDR3: CSVGDSNPTSGPQETQYF. The DNA for the CDR3 is TGCAGCGTTGGGGACAGCAACCCAACTAGCGGGCCTCAAGAGACCCAGTACTTC.

In this sample, this clone turned up a few times. The CDR3 region is CASSKRGSLGYEQYF. CDR3 nucleotides: TGTGCCAGCAGCAAAAGGGGGAGCCTCGGATACGAGCAGTACTTC. This chain connects TRBV11-3 to TRBJ2-7, with D maybe TRBD1 (6 bases). The ends were cut back, 5 bases at V and 4 bases at J, with 18 bases in the middle. The CDR3 is made up of 15 amino acids. Germline V gives CDR1 SGHNT, CDR2 YENEEA.

V and J are TRBV7-2 and TRBJ2-3, with TRBD2 as a possible D gene (6 bases). Germline-derived CDR1 and CDR2 are SGHTA and FQGNSA. The CDR3 extends over 14 amino acids. Trimming took 5 bases from V and 4 from J, leaving 13 bases between them. The CDR3: CASSPEGGPDTQYF. CDR3 DNA sequence: TGTGCCAGCAGCCCCGAAGGAGGGCCAGATACGCAGTATTTT.

This clone came up a few times. The rearrangement joins TRBV13 to TRBJ2-3; no definite D call. This CDR3 has 14 amino acids. Germline CDR1 PRHDT, CDR2 FYEKMQ (reference sequence). V lost 10 bases to trimming and J lost 10 bases, with 24 bases between them. The CDR3 sequence: CATPRSFPSYAQYF. DNA for the CDR3: TGTGCCACGCCCCGTTCTTTTCCCTCCTACGCGCAGTATTTT.

The CDR3 region has the DNA TGTGCCAGCAGCTTAGGGACTAGCGTAACAGATACGCAGTATTTT. Encoded protein: CASSLGTSVTDTQYF. The V gene is TRBV7-9, the J gene TRBJ2-3, with TRBD2 matching over 9 bases. This CDR3 spans 15 amino acids. CDR1 SEHNR and CDR2 FQNEAQ come from the germline V gene (reference sequence). Trimming cost V 1 base and J 3 bases; bases outside gene matches: 2.

The chain links TRBV2 to TRBJ2-2, with a tentative D call TRBD2 (7 bases). The CDR3 contains 16 residues. The germline V gene encodes CDR1 SNHLY and CDR2 FYNNEI. Trimming took 4 bases from V and 3 from J, leaving 15 bases between them. DNA for the CDR3: TGTGCCAGCAGTGCGATGGCGGGGGCCGACACCGGGGAGCTGTTTTTT. This sequence encodes CASSAMAGADTGELFF.

V gene TRBV5-6 combines with J gene TRBJ1-1; 7 bases are a match to TRBD1. The germline V gene encodes CDR1 SGHDT and CDR2 YYEEEE. The CDR3 is made up of 14 amino acids. Germline trimming cut 0 bases from V and 5 bases from J; bases unmatched to any gene: 4. The CDR3 protein is CASSLGQGVTEAFF. CDR3 bases: TGTGCCAGCAGCTTGGGACAGGGAGTGACTGAAGCTTTCTTT.

This chain uses TRBV29-1 with TRBJ2-5; 9 bases align to TRBD2. The length of the CDR3 is 18 residues. The germline gives CDR1 SQVTM, CDR2 ANQGSEA. J was trimmed by 0 bases and V by 1 base; bases with no gene match: 12. CDR3 amino acids: CSVEARRSSGMYQETQYF. CDR3 sequence (DNA): TGCAGCGTTGAAGCCAGGAGATCTAGCGGGATGTACCAAGAGACCCAGTACTTC.

V gene TRBV9 combines with J gene TRBJ2-7; possible D gene TRBD2, 6 bases. The germline V and J ends were trimmed by 3 bases and 6 bases, with 19 bases remaining between them. This CDR3 has 15 residues. Germline CDR1 reads SGDLS; CDR2 reads YYNGEE. The CDR3, as DNA: TGTGCCAGCAGCGGAAGGGGTGGAGGGGCGGTCGAGCAGTACTTC. Protein product: CASSGRGGGAVEQYF.

The chain has TRBV28 and TRBJ2-2; TRBD1 matches at 8 bases. J was trimmed by 5 bases and V by 3 bases; bases with no gene match: 5. CDR1 MDHEN and CDR2 SYDVKM come from the germline V gene. The CDR3 contains 15 residues. The CDR3 nucleotides read TGTGCCAGCAGTTTTCAGGGGGCCGGGACCGGGGAGCTGTTTTTT. Protein: CASSFQGAGTGELFF. The variable domain in full, with the rest retrieved from reference TRBV28 and TRBJ2-2, is DVKVTQSSRYLVKRTGEKVFLECVQDMDHENMFWYRQDPGLGLRLIYFSYDVKMKEKGDIPEGYSVSREKKERFSLILESASTNQTSMYLCASSFQGAGTGELFFGEGSRLTVL.

V is TRBV14 and J is TRBJ1-4; D gene uncertain. The V gene's germline CDR1 is SGHDN and CDR2 FVKESK. Trimming stripped 0 bases from V and 8 bases from J, with 7 bases between. This CDR3 contains 13 residues. The CDR3, as DNA: TGTGCCAGCAGCCAAGAGAGGGCAGAAAAACTGTTTTTT. Translation: CASSQERAEKLFF.

The chain links TRBV29-1 to TRBJ2-7; a weak D match, TRBD2 (5 bases). CDR3 length equals 15 residues. Trimming removed 4 bases from V and 4 bases from J, with 20 bases in between. The germline gives CDR1 SQVTM, CDR2 ANQGSEA. The CDR3 bases are TGCAGCGTTGCCCAACGGTACGGACTGGAATACGAGCAGTACTTC. It encodes CSVAQRYGLEYEQYF.